This TCR beta chain was captured in a study of blood T cell repertoires in COVID-19 (TCRdb year 2020). With respect to the entire study: The collaborator samples originated in the United States, Italy and Spain and spanned the acute and convalescent phases of COVID-19. A de-identified subject ID, COVID-19 status, age in years and sex were almost always included in the sample metadata. The samples were drawn from the first 160 participants of the ongoing ImmuneRACE study and from 1,200 or so subjects provided by 6 global collaborators. The prospective study material was composed of cDNA or gDNA derived from T cells, B-cell-depleted T cells, or PBMCs. The repertoires were made available in a free public database intended to serve as a resource for research on the immune response to SARS-CoV-2. Where available, HLA class I and class II types were taken from metadata supplied by the sample provider and were not determined by assay-based typing. The dataset comprised deeply sampled blood TCRbeta repertoires from subjects exposed to, actively infected with, or recovered from COVID-19. The paper's findings and limits, for the study overall: Clinical and demographic metadata were provided uncurated, with the amount varying by source and participant.

For this clone: Its antigen is not yet known. No quality values exist for individual bases; no much larger clone is one base distant.

Each collaborating institution followed its own protocols to collect whole blood in K2EDTA tubes. For TCRbeta analysis, collaborator samples were shipped as frozen whole blood, as isolated PBMCs, or as DNA extracted from either sample type. Relative to germline, V is missing 10 bases and J is missing 3 bases, with 7 bases of the junction outside any gene match. The CDR3 spans 14 residues, from the cysteine through the phenylalanine. Here the CDR3 DNA is all that survives: 42 bases in frame from base 1. From a lookup of the germline V gene, CDR1 and CDR2 are MGHDK and SYGVNS. TCRbeta CDR3 regions were amplified from genomic DNA using the immunoSEQ Assay, a bias-controlled multiplex PCR. In the original analysis: The number of nucleated cells in each sample was estimated by amplification of reference gene primers within the assay. Sequence reads were collapsed and filtered to measure the absolute abundance of every unique TCRbeta CDR3 rearrangement. For each sample, productive Simpson clonality was calculated as the square root of Simpson's diversity index over productive rearrangements. This is the immuneACCESS table as TCRdb keeps it, with only in-frame sequences that have V and J called. A part of the clones is gone; compared with another copy, unresolved V genes explain less than half, and the rest is unexplained. That table furnishes V, J and clone size, whereas the DNA furnished D and trimming. Here the sample has 100,000 or so clones; about 90% occur a single time. In total, the top ten clones hold 11% of the sample.

The sample was peripheral blood. The sequence links TRBV25-1 to TRBJ2-1; the central 9 bases match TRBD2. This receptor was obtained from a woman aged 25 to 39 with acute or convalescent COVID-19. The DNA sequence is as follows: TGTGCCACCACCGGGACTAGCTACTACAATGAGCAGTTCTTC. Its coded protein is CATTGTSYYNEQFF.